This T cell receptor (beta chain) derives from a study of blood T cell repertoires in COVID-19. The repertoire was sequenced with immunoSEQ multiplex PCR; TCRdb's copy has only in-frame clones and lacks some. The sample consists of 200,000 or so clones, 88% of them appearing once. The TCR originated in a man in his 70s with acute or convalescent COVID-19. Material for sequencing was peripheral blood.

The CDR3 DNA reads TGTGCCAGCAGCCCCGGACTAGCGGGAAAAGAGACCCAGTACTTC. This codes for CASSPGLAGKETQYF. The chain links TRBV7-2 to TRBJ2-5; TRBD2 agrees at 12 bases. Losses at the gene ends were 5 bases for V and 3 bases for J; bases not matched to a gene: 4. The CDR3 extends over 15 amino acids. The germline V gene has CDR1 SGHTA and CDR2 FQGNSA.